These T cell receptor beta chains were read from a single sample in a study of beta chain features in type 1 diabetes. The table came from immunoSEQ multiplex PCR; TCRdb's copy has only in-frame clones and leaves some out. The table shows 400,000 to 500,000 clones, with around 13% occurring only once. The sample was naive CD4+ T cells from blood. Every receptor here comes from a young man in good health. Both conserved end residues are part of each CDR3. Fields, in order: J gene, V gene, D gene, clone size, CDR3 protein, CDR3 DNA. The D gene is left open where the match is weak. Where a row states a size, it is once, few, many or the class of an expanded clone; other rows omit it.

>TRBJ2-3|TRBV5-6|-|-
CASSPGGPDTQYF
TGTGCCAGCAGCCCGGGGGGCCCAGATACGCAGTATTTT
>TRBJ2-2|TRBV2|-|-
CASSEARSGELFF
TGTGCCAGCAGTGAAGCGCGGAGCGGGGAGCTGTTTTTT
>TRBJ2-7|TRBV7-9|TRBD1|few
CASRLGQGYEQYF
TGTGCCAGCAGGCTGGGACAGGGTTACGAGCAGTACTTC
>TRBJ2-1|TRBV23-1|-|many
CASTQLRDSSYNEQFF
TGCGCCAGCACCCAACTCCGTGACTCCTCCTACAATGAGCAGTTCTTC
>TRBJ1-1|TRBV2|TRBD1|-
CASSILTGREAAFF
TGTGCCAGCAGTATTTTGACAGGGCGGGAGGCAGCTTTCTTT
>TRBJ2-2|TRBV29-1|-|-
CSGVKSNTGELFF
TGCAGCGGGGTAAAGTCGAACACCGGGGAGCTGTTTTTT
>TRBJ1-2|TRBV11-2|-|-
CASSLGWERFF
TGTGCCAGCAGCTTAGGGTGGGAGCGGTTCTTC
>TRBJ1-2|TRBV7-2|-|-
CASSLKVAVSYGYTF
TGTGCCAGCAGCTTAAAGGTGGCAGTTTCCTATGGCTACACCTTC
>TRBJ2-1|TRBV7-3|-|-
CASSLRYNEQFF
TGTGCCAGCAGCCTACGCTACAATGAGCAGTTCTTC
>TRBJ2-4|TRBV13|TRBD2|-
CASSHWGTRGNIQYF
TGTGCCAGCAGCCACTGGGGGACTAGGGGAAACATTCAGTACTTC
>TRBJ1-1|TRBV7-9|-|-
CASSLQQNTEAFF
TGTGCCAGCAGCTTGCAACAGAACACTGAAGCTTTCTTT
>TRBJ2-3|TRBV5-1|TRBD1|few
CASSLGDSGFTDTQYF
TGCGCCAGCAGCTTGGGGGACAGCGGATTCACAGATACGCAGTATTTT
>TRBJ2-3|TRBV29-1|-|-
CSAPKGEKWYF
TGCAGCGCCCCGAAGGGGGAAAAGTGGTATTTT
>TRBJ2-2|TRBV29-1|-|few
CSALNTGELFF
TGCAGCGCCCTAAATACCGGGGAGCTGTTTTTT
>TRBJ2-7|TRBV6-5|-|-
CASSRGPRSSYEQYF
TGTGCCAGCAGCCGCGGCCCAAGAAGTTCCTACGAGCAGTACTTC
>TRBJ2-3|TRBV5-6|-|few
CASSPGATDTQYF
TGTGCCAGCAGTCCGGGGGCCACAGATACGCAGTATTTT
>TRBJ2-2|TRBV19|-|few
CASSIGPKLFF
TGTGCCAGTAGTATAGGCCCTAAGCTGTTTTTT
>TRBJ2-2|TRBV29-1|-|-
CSVPGPFPGELFF
TGCAGCGTTCCCGGACCCTTCCCCGGGGAGCTGTTTTTT
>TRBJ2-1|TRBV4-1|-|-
CASSEYNEQFF
TGCGCCAGCAGCGAATACAATGAGCAGTTCTTC
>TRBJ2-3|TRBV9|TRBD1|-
CASSVDQGVYSTDTQYF
TGTGCCAGCAGCGTGGACCAGGGGGTTTACAGCACAGATACGCAGTATTTT
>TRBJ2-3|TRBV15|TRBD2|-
CATSRWTSGSTDTQYF
TGTGCCACCAGCAGGTGGACTAGCGGGTCCACAGATACGCAGTATTTT
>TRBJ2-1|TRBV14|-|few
CASSQDRDYYNEQFF
TGTGCCAGCAGCCAAGATCGAGATTACTACAATGAGCAGTTCTTC
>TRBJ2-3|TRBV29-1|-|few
CSVVLSDTQYF
TGCAGCGTTGTGCTTTCAGATACGCAGTATTTT
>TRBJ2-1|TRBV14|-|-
CASSQQGYEQFF
TGTGCCAGCAGCCAACAGGGATATGAGCAGTTCTTC
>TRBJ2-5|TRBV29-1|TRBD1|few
CSVGDSVETQYF
TGCAGCGTTGGGGACAGCGTCGAGACCCAGTACTTC
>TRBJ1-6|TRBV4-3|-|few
CASSRGTANSPLHF
TGCGCCAGCAGCCGTGGGACTGCGAATTCACCCCTCCACTTT
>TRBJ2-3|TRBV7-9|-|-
CASSFYGSTDTQYF
TGTGCCAGCAGCTTTTACGGTAGCACAGATACGCAGTATTTT
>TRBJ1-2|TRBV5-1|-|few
CASSLEAGNYGYTF
TGCGCCAGCAGCTTGGAGGCAGGAAACTATGGCTACACCTTC
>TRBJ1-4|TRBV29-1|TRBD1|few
CSVARGQEKLFF
TGCAGCGTTGCCAGGGGGCAAGAAAAACTGTTTTTT
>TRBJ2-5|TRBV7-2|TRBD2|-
CASSSTGLRETQYF
TGTGCCAGCAGCTCAACGGGACTACGAGAGACCCAGTACTTC
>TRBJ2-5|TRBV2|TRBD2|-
CASRPELAEETQYF
TGTGCCAGCAGGCCTGAACTAGCGGAAGAGACCCAGTACTTC
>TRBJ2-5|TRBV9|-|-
CASSVGGLDETQYF
TGTGCCAGCAGCGTCGGGGGGCTGGATGAGACCCAGTACTTC
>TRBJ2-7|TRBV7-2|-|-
CASSSGDKTHEQYF
TGTGCCAGCAGCTCCGGGGACAAAACCCACGAGCAGTACTTC
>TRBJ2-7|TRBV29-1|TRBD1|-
CSVVGQFYEQYF
TGCAGCGTCGTGGGACAGTTTTACGAGCAGTACTTC
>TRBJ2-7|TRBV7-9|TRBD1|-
CASSPRSGQGAREQYF
TGTGCCAGCAGCCCCCGTTCGGGACAGGGGGCAAGGGAGCAGTACTTC
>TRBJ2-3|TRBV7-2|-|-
CASSRPAGTQYF
TGTGCCAGCAGCCGGCCCGCGGGGACGCAGTATTTT
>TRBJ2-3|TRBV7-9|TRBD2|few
CASSSGLAGGDTQYF
TGTGCCAGCAGCTCGGGACTAGCGGGAGGTGATACGCAGTATTTT
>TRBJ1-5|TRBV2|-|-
CASSQLRNSNQPQHF
TGTGCCAGCAGTCAATTGCGGAATAGCAATCAGCCCCAGCATTTT
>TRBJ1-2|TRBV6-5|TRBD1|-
CASSRQGGNGYTF
TGTGCCAGCAGCCGACAGGGAGGGAATGGCTACACCTTC